These 27 T cell receptor beta chains share one sample of origin, sequenced in a study of patients and donors after allogeneic stem cell transplantation. MiXCR was run by TCRdb on the RT-PCR reads, yielding one entry per CDR3 protein. The data hold some 230,000 distinct CDR3 sequences, with roughly 13% observed a single time. Material for sequencing was blood, either unsorted or a sorted T cell fraction (not recorded which). Receptors were obtained from a human donor who was either an allogeneic HSCT recipient or a stem cell or donor lymphocyte infusion donor (not recorded which). It is not recorded whose cells these are; they may come from a transplant donor.

This clonotype was picked up a small number of times. The rearrangement links TRBV7-8 to TRBJ1-2; D call uncertain. The V gene lost 6 bases and the J gene lost 5 bases, with 13 bases spanning the gap. The CDR3 loop spans 13 amino acids. Per the germline V gene, CDR1 is SGHVS and CDR2 is FQNEAQ. This CDR3 reads CASSPTSQYGYTF. In DNA, the CDR3 is TGTGCCAGCAGTCCTACTTCGCAATATGGCTACACCTTC.

This clonotype was found many times. The V call is TRBV11-2, the J call TRBJ2-1, with D possibly matching TRBD1 (6 bases). The germline V and J ends were trimmed by 4 bases and 1 base, with 14 bases remaining between them. The CDR3 spans 16 residues. Germline CDR1 is SGHAT and CDR2 is FQNNGV. The CDR3 sequence: CASSSQGHGSYNEQFF. As DNA, the CDR3 is TGTGCCAGCAGCTCCCAGGGACATGGATCCTACAATGAGCAGTTCTTC.

V is TRBV7-2 and J is TRBJ2-5; D may be TRBD2 (7 bases). This CDR3 has 15 residues. CDR1 is SGHTA and CDR2 is FQGNSA in the germline V gene. V gave up 3 bases and J gave up 4 bases, with 15 bases separating them. CDR3 DNA: TGTGCCAGCAGCTTGGGGGGGGCCGGCGGAGAGACCCAGTACTTC. It codes for CASSLGGAGGETQYF.

This clonotype has at least ten counts. The chain links TRBV5-1 to TRBJ1-1, with a weak D call TRBD1 (6 bases). The CDR3 contains 13 residues. V lost 5 bases and J 7 bases, leaving 15 bases between the germline ends. In germline, CDR1 is SGHRS, CDR2 YFSETQ. CDR3 region: CASSQDSLLEAFF. The CDR3 DNA reads TGCGCCAGCAGTCAGGACAGCCTTCTTGAAGCTTTCTTT.

This clonotype was observed a few times. The gene calls are TRBV3-1 and TRBJ1-1, with D perhaps matching TRBD1 (6 bases). Germline lookup yields CDR1 LGHDT and CDR2 YNNKEL (reference sequence). This CDR3 is 15 amino acids long. The ends were cut back, 4 bases at V and 4 bases at J, with 16 bases in the middle. DNA for the CDR3: TGTGCCAGCAGCCCTACGGGGGGCAGGGGCACTGAAGCTTTCTTT. Its translation: CASSPTGGRGTEAFF.

The J gene is TRBJ2-7, the V gene TRBV14; D possibly corresponds to TRBD1 (6 bases). V dropped 0 bases and J dropped 6 bases, with 18 bases sitting between them. This CDR3 region has 16 residues. The germline V gene has CDR1 SGHDN and CDR2 FVKESK. CDR3 sequence: CASSQDGPGEYTEQYF. CDR3 in DNA: TGTGCCAGCAGCCAAGATGGGCCAGGGGAATATACCGAGCAGTACTTC.

The sample holds many counts of this clonotype. The chain has TRBV4-3 and TRBJ2-5, with 9 bases identical to TRBD2. This CDR3 contains 18 residues. V lost 0 bases and J lost 2; bases outside the gene matches: 10. Germline V CDR1 and CDR2: LGHNA, YSLEER. CDR3 in amino acids: CASSQEYGRAGGQETQYF. The DNA of the CDR3 is TGCGCCAGCAGCCAAGAATATGGTCGAGCGGGGGGACAAGAGACCCAGTACTTC.

This clonotype was detected many times. CDR3 coding DNA: TGTGCCAGCAGTTTAGGGGAGGCGCATACGCAGTATTTT. It encodes CASSLGEAHTQYF. The chain joins TRBV12-3 or TRBV12-4 to TRBJ2-3; the D gene is possibly TRBD2 (6 bases). The CDR3 spans 13 residues. Trimming shortened V by 1 base and J by 7 bases, and 9 bases separated the two germline ends.

This clonotype was counted a few times. The chain recombines TRBV5-6 with TRBJ1-1; TRBD1 aligns across 10 bases. The trim removed 5 bases at V and 11 bases at J, leaving 9 bases unmatched. The CDR3 spans 13 residues. In germline, CDR1 is SGHDT, CDR2 YYEEEE. CDR3 sequence (DNA): TGTGCCAGCAGAAACAGGGACAGGGGTCCGGCTTTCTTT. Translation: CASRNRDRGPAFF.

Ten or more counts support this clonotype. J is TRBJ1-4 and V is TRBV12-3 or TRBV12-4, with D possibly TRBD1 on 6 matching bases. There are 14 residues in the CDR3. Trimming left V 2 bases short and J 3 bases short, with 7 bases between. Here the CDR3 reads CASSLRTANEKLFF. The CDR3 bases are TGTGCCAGCAGTTTAAGGACAGCTAATGAAAAACTGTTTTTT.

This clonotype was seen more than once but under ten times. This chain links TRBV6-1 with TRBJ2-2; weak D call: TRBD2 (6 bases). Germline CDR1 and CDR2: MNHNS and SASEGT. V was clipped by 6 bases and J by 3 bases, with 11 bases between them. This CDR3 region has 14 residues. CDR3 sequence: CASRRDLDTGELFF. CDR3 nucleotides: TGTGCCAGCAGAAGGGACTTGGACACCGGGGAGCTGTTTTTT.

The V and J genes are TRBV29-1 and TRBJ2-7; tentatively, D is TRBD2 (5 bases). This CDR3 comprises 12 residues. V shed 4 bases and J shed 3 bases, with 10 bases lying between them. CDR1 is SQVTM, CDR2 ANQGSEA, per germline. The CDR3 coding sequence is TGCAGCGTTGGAGGGAACATCTACGAGCAGTACTTC. This translates into CSVGGNIYEQYF.

This clonotype was counted many times. The chain is built from TRBV5-6 and TRBJ2-7; weak D call: TRBD1 (5 bases). The CDR3 loop spans 15 amino acids. Trimming stripped 2 bases from V and 4 bases from J, with 16 bases between. Per the germline V gene, CDR1 is SGHDT and CDR2 is YYEEEE. CDR3 nucleotides: TGTGCCAGCAGCTTTCAGTCAGGGAACTTGTACGAGCAGTACTTC. Its protein product is CASSFQSGNLYEQYF.

J is TRBJ1-5 and V is TRBV5-6; D is possibly TRBD1 (5 bases). Between the trimmed V and J ends, which lost 0 bases and 3 bases, there was a span of 13 bases. The germline gives CDR1 SGHDT, CDR2 YYEEEE. The CDR3 has 16 residues. The CDR3: CASSLGRVGLNQPQHF. CDR3 nucleotides: TGTGCCAGCAGCTTGGGCAGGGTAGGGCTCAATCAGCCCCAGCATTTT. Using reference TRBV5-6 and TRBJ1-5 for the parts outside the CDR3, the full variable domain is DAGVTQSPTHLIKTRGQQVTLRCSPKSGHDTVSWYQQALGQGPQFIFQYYEEEERQRGNFPDRFSGHQFPNYSSELNVNALLLGDSALYLCASSLGRVGLNQPQHFGDGTRLSIL.

The V and J genes are TRBV6-1 and TRBJ2-1; no clear D. The germline gives CDR1 MNHNS, CDR2 SASEGT. V lost 6 bases and J lost 8, with 23 bases in between. The length of the CDR3 is 16 residues. CDR3 in amino acids: CASRPGLLIGSDEQFF. The CDR3 region has the DNA TGTGCCAGCAGGCCGGGTTTATTAATTGGTTCGGATGAGCAGTTCTTC.

The chain uses TRBV6-1 and TRBJ1-2; possibly TRBD1 for D (5 bases). V was pared by 1 base and J by 8 bases, with 11 bases between. Germline V gives CDR1 MNHNS, CDR2 SASEGT. The CDR3 spans 13 residues. The CDR3 spells CASSEGGVGGYTF. For the CDR3, the DNA is TGTGCCAGCAGTGAAGGAGGGGTCGGAGGCTACACCTTC.

This clonotype has at least ten counts. The chain recombines TRBV5-1 with TRBJ2-7, with D unresolved. Trimming left V 0 bases short and J 3 bases short, with 13 bases between. This CDR3 is 15 amino acids long. Germline V gene lookup returns CDR1 SGHRS and CDR2 YFSETQ. The CDR3 here is CASSLAATKGYEQYF. CDR3 in DNA: TGCGCCAGCAGCTTGGCCGCGACAAAGGGCTACGAGCAGTACTTC.

Only a few counts were recorded for this clonotype. The genes are TRBV5-1 and TRBJ2-2; possibly TRBD2 for D (6 bases). Trimming left V 5 bases short and J 1 base short, with 6 bases between. From germline, CDR1 is SGHRS and CDR2 YFSETQ. The CDR3 extends over 13 amino acids. CDR3 region: CASRTRNTGELFF. Written as DNA, the CDR3 is TGCGCCAGCAGGACTAGGAACACCGGGGAGCTGTTTTTT.

J is TRBJ1-5 and V is TRBV19, with 9 bases matching TRBD1. V trimming: 6 bases; J trimming: 4 bases; junction bases outside the gene matches: 7. CDR1 and CDR2 (germline): LNHDA, SQIVND (reference sequence). The CDR3 consists of 15 residues. The CDR3, as DNA: TGTGCCAGTAGCCCCGACAGGGGGAGGAATCAGCCCCAGCATTTT. Amino acids: CASSPDRGRNQPQHF.

This chain links TRBV4-2 with TRBJ2-7, with D perhaps given as TRBD1 or TRBD2 (6 bases each). The CDR3 sequence is 15 residues long. CDR1 and CDR2 from the germline V gene are LGHNA and YNFKEQ. Trimming stripped 4 bases from V and 4 bases from J, with 17 bases between. The CDR3 reads CASSPTGASSYEQYF. The CDR3 DNA follows: TGTGCCAGCAGCCCTACGGGGGCTAGCTCGTACGAGCAGTACTTC.

The chain joins TRBV2 to TRBJ1-6; 8 bases match TRBD1. Trimming cost V 4 bases and J 7 bases; bases outside gene matches: 3. The CDR3 is 14 amino acids. Germline CDR1 SNHLY, CDR2 FYNNEI. CDR3 in amino acids: CASSADRGNSPLHF. CDR3 DNA: TGTGCCAGCAGTGCCGACAGGGGCAATTCACCCCTCCACTTT.

The CDR3 spells CASSELTGYGYTF. In DNA form, the CDR3 reads TGTGCCAGCAGTGAGCTTACAGGCTATGGCTACACCTTC. The rearrangement uses TRBV6-1 and TRBJ1-2; tentatively, D is TRBD1 (5 bases). Looked up from germline, CDR1 is MNHNS and CDR2 is SASEGT. The CDR3 has 13 amino acids. V was clipped by 3 bases and J by 4 bases, with 9 bases between them.

This clonotype appeared a few times. J is TRBJ2-3 and V is TRBV7-2; 8 nucleotides agree with TRBD1. Germline loops: CDR1 SGHTA, CDR2 FQGNSA. This CDR3 is 14 amino acids long. The ends lost 4 bases at V and 6 bases at J; junction bases unmatched: 6. The CDR3 coding sequence is TGTGCCAGCAGCTCAGACAGGGGATTTGATACGCAGTATTTT. This encodes CASSSDRGFDTQYF.

This clonotype was recorded a few times. The V gene is TRBV5-6, the J gene TRBJ1-5, with 7 bases matching TRBD1. Germline lookup yields CDR1 SGHDT and CDR2 YYEEEE. V lost 3 bases to trimming and J lost 6 bases; unmatched junction nucleotides: 9. This CDR3 spans 15 amino acids. DNA for the CDR3: TGTGCCAGCAGCTCGCGAGGGGGCCGTAGTCAGCCCCAGCATTTT. This translates into CASSSRGGRSQPQHF.

This clonotype was recorded many times. The genes are TRBV12-3 or TRBV12-4 and TRBJ1-1, with 7 bases fitting TRBD1. The V gene end was trimmed by 5 bases and the J gene end by 3 bases; junction bases not matched to a gene: 15. The CDR3 has 17 amino acids. The CDR3 region has the DNA TGTGCCAGCAGTCCCCGTGCAGGGGGTAGGTTATACACTGAAGCTTTCTTT. It encodes CASSPRAGGRLYTEAFF.

CDR3 DNA sequence: TGTGCCAGCAGCTTTAGTAGGCGCGAGCAGTACTTC. This translates into CASSFSRREQYF. V and J are TRBV7-2 and TRBJ2-7; no clear D gene. V dropped 3 bases and J dropped 6 bases, with 9 bases sitting between them. The germline CDR1 and CDR2 sequences are SGHTA and FQGNSA. The CDR3 runs to 12 residues.

This clonotype was recorded at least ten times. The chain has TRBV6-1 and TRBJ1-1; possible D gene TRBD1, 5 bases. V was pared by 8 bases and J by 6 bases, with 22 bases between. The germline V gene encodes CDR1 MNHNS and CDR2 SASEGT. The CDR3 is made up of 15 amino acids. The DNA of the CDR3 is TGTGCCAGCTCTAACTCGGGGTGGGGGAGGTCTGAAGCTTTCTTT. It translates to CASSNSGWGRSEAFF.